A single sample gave rise to the 9 T cell receptor beta chains below, sequenced in a study of graft-versus-host responses after intestinal transplantation. The method was immunoSEQ multiplex PCR; TCRdb's version includes in-frame clones alone and lacks a portion of them. The table lists tens of thousands of clones, 90% to 95% of them singletons. Their cognate antigens are unknown. The sample here was unstimulated CD8+ T cells sorted from spleen or lymph node cells, taken before transplant. All receptors come from a human donor who was the organ donor for an intestinal transplant.

The chain recombines TRBV27 with TRBJ1-2; no clear D. The CDR3 runs 15 residues. Germline V gene lookup returns CDR1 MNHEY and CDR2 SMNVEV (reference sequence). Trimming removed 0 bases from V and 2 bases from J, with 10 bases in between. The CDR3 sequence is CASSLSITGNYGYTF. CDR3 sequence (DNA): TGTGCCAGCAGTTTATCGATAACCGGGAACTATGGCTACACCTTC.

The chain recombines TRBV15 with TRBJ2-1; 9 nucleotides align to TRBD2. The CDR3 runs 15 residues. Germline assignment: CDR1 LNHNV and CDR2 YYDKDF (reference sequence). The ends lost 1 base at V and 8 bases at J; junction bases unmatched: 6. CDR3 in DNA: TGTGCCACCAGCAGAGGGGCTAGCGGGACCCATGAGCAGTTCTTC. Protein sequence: CATSRGASGTHEQFF.

This rearrangement joins TRBV28 to TRBJ2-7; D possibly corresponds to TRBD2 (5 bases). V dropped 3 bases and J dropped 0 bases, with 9 bases sitting between them. Germline assignment: CDR1 MDHEN and CDR2 SYDVKM. This CDR3 contains 14 residues. The CDR3 coding sequence is TGTGCCAGCAGTTTTCCCCGGGGCTCCTACGAGCAGTACTTC. It yields the protein CASSFPRGSYEQYF.

This rearrangement joins TRBV27 to TRBJ2-7; 7 positions match TRBD2. J was trimmed by 4 bases and V by 3 bases; bases with no gene match: 15. The CDR3 spans 17 residues. Germline CDR1 MNHEY, CDR2 SMNVEV (reference sequence). The CDR3 nucleotides read TGTGCCAGCAGTTTCCCCGCCTGGCTAGCGGCGAGTTACGAGCAGTACTTC. Amino acid sequence: CASSFPAWLAASYEQYF.

V gene TRBV13 combines with J gene TRBJ1-1; TRBD1 is a possible D gene (6 bases). With 4 bases removed from V and 2 bases from J, the gap between germline ends came to 14 bases. CDR1 is PRHDT, CDR2 FYEKMQ, per germline (reference sequence). The CDR3 is 15 amino acids. The CDR3 nucleotides read TGTGCCAGCAGCTCCTGGGGGGGCGGTAACACTGAAGCTTTCTTT. It encodes CASSSWGGGNTEAFF.

The chain carries TRBV4-3 and TRBJ2-1; TRBD2 agrees at 10 bases. Germline lookup yields CDR1 LGHNA and CDR2 YSLEER. The CDR3 is made up of 17 amino acids. V lost 4 bases, J lost 3 bases, and 9 bases stayed unmatched. For the CDR3, the DNA is TGCGCCAGCAGCCTATCTGGACTAGCGGATCTCTACAATGAGCAGTTCTTC. Encoded protein: CASSLSGLADLYNEQFF.

J is TRBJ1-2 and V is TRBV25-1; 9 positions agree with TRBD1. Germline assignment: CDR1 MGHDK and CDR2 SYGVNS. The CDR3 has 16 residues. V was clipped by 3 bases and J by 4 bases; unmatched bases: 9. The CDR3: CASSDPRTGAVYGYTF. The CDR3 DNA sequence: TGTGCCAGCAGTGACCCCCGGACAGGGGCGGTCTATGGCTACACCTTC.

This chain's CDR3 is CASSPRVVSYNEQFF. The CDR3 nucleotides are TGTGCCAGCAGCCCCCGGGTAGTGAGCTACAATGAGCAGTTCTTC. The rearrangement uses TRBV7-8 and TRBJ2-1; no reliable D call. Trimming removed 5 bases at V and 3 bases at J, with 14 bases between. This CDR3 region has 15 residues. The V gene's germline CDR1 is SGHVS and CDR2 FQNEAQ.

The rearrangement joins TRBV7-9 to TRBJ2-1; 7 nucleotides agree with TRBD2. Per germline, CDR1 SEHNR and CDR2 FQNEAQ (reference sequence). This CDR3 contains 19 residues. V shed 1 base, J shed 3 bases, and the junction held 15 bases outside the gene matches. DNA of the CDR3: TGTGCCAGCAGCTTAGAAGTTTACCGGGTTGGCGGGGGCTACAATGAGCAGTTCTTC. Protein sequence: CASSLEVYRVGGGYNEQFF.